The subject of this entry is one T cell receptor (beta chain). Its specificity is unknown. The source of the sample is a study of response to subunit inactivated influenza vaccine. Regarding the study as a whole: The study's authors posited that every seasonal influenza vaccination enlists few new T cells.

TCRdb re-analysed the RT-PCR reads in MiXCR, keeping a single row per CDR3 protein. Of 400,000 to 650,000 distinct CDR3 sequences in the sample, approximately 7.8% are singletons; the top ten hold around 13%. Trimming removed 4 bases at V and 11 bases at J, with 8 bases between. The CDR3 is made up of 10 amino acids. Germline values: CDR1 SEHNR, CDR2 FQNEAQ (reference sequence). J is TRBJ1-1 and V is TRBV7-9; D is undetermined. This specimen was PBMCs from blood, taken around 2 years after vaccination. The clonotype comes from a man aged 50 to 69 who received an inactivated influenza vaccine. Here the CDR3 reads CASSYKRAFF. CDR3 DNA: TGTGCCAGCAGCTACAAAAGGGCTTTCTTT.